This is a list of T cell receptor beta chains from one sample in a study of T cells in Graves' hyperthyroidism and ophthalmopathy. TCRdb processed the multiplex PCR reads anew with MiXCR; each CDR3 protein has one entry. The table has around 690,000 distinct CDR3 sequences, roughly 17% seen once. The material sequenced was blood. All receptors come from a man in his forties or fifties with Graves' hyperthyroidism. Both conserved end residues are part of each CDR3. A D gene is named only where the DNA matches it firmly. Rows may omit the clone size; those that give it use once, few, many or a size class.

-	TRBV9	TRBJ1-5	-	TGTGCCAGCAGCGTAGGGGGCCACCAGCCCCAGCATTTT	CASSVGGHQPQHF
TRBD2	TRBV9	TRBJ2-2	few	TGTGCCAGCAGCGAGCGGGAGGGCCTCGGGGAGCTGTTTTTT	CASSEREGLGELFF
-	TRBV6-2/TRBV6-3	TRBJ2-7	many	TGTGCCAGCCTCGGTGAAGGGAGCTCCTACGAGCAGTACTTC	CASLGEGSSYEQYF
-	TRBV5-4	TRBJ2-7	-	TGTGCCAGCAGCTTGTATCCGGAGGGCGACGAGCAGTACTTC	CASSLYPEGDEQYF
TRBD2	TRBV19	TRBJ2-7	few	TGTGCCAGTAGTACGCCCTACGAGCGGGGTTACGAGCAGTACTTC	CASSTPYERGYEQYF
TRBD1	TRBV27	TRBJ1-2	many	TGTGCCAGCAAACACGGGACAGGAGTAAACTATGGCTACACCTTC	CASKHGTGVNYGYTF
-	TRBV2	TRBJ2-5	many	TGTGCCAGCACTCGGGTAGGGGAGACCCAGTACTTC	CASTRVGETQYF
-	TRBV2	TRBJ2-1	many	TGTGCCAGCATCGGAGGGACTGCTTATAAGTTCTTC	CASIGGTAYKFF
-	TRBV5-1	TRBJ1-4	many	TGCGCCAGCAGCTTCGGTTCGGAAAATGAAAAACTGTTTTTT	CASSFGSENEKLFF
-	TRBV30	TRBJ2-3	once	TGTGCCTGGATTGGTACAGATACGCAGTATTTT	CAWIGTDTQYF
TRBD2	TRBV6-1	TRBJ2-3	few	TGTGCCAGCAGTTATGGGCTAGCGGGAGAAGATACGCAGTATTTT	CASSYGLAGEDTQYF
TRBD1	TRBV28	TRBJ1-1	many	TGTGCCAGCAGGTATACCACAGGGGGCGAACTCGGAGCTTTCTTT	CASRYTTGGELGAFF
-	TRBV2	TRBJ2-1	few	TGTGCCAGCAGTGAGGTACATGAGCAGTTCTTC	CASSEVHEQFF
-	TRBV4-2	TRBJ1-4	few	TGTGCCAGCAGCCCAGATCCTTCGGGTGAAAAACTGTTTTTT	CASSPDPSGEKLFF
-	TRBV2	TRBJ1-2	many	TGTGCCAGCACGACGGGACTGCGCATTGGCTACACCTTC	CASTTGLRIGYTF
TRBD1	TRBV18	TRBJ2-5	many	TGTGCCAGCAGTCCCGGACAGGGAGAGACCCAGTACTTC	CASSPGQGETQYF
TRBD1	TRBV28	TRBJ2-1	-	TGTGCCAGCAGTTTACTATTACCGGGACAGGGGGCTTACAATGAGCAGTTCTTC	CASSLLLPGQGAYNEQFF
TRBD1	TRBV7-2	TRBJ2-1	many	TGTGCCAGCAGCAAAGACAGGGTACCCAATGAGCAGTTCTTC	CASSKDRVPNEQFF
-	TRBV5-6	TRBJ2-1	many	TGTGCCAGCAGCTTGGAACTAGCAAACAATGAGCAGTTCTTC	CASSLELANNEQFF
-	TRBV2	TRBJ2-1	-	TGTGCCAGCAGTGAAGCAGGGGAATTGGGCACTAGAAACTCCTACAATGAGCAGTTCTTC	CASSEAGELGTRNSYNEQFF
TRBD2	TRBV27	TRBJ2-7	few	TGTGCCAGCAGTTCCCACAGCGGGAGTTCCGAGCAGTACTTC	CASSSHSGSSEQYF
-	TRBV18	TRBJ1-1	-	TGTGCCAGCTCATTCAGATCCCAGGAGGGGAACACTGAAGCTTTCTTT	CASSFRSQEGNTEAFF
-	TRBV2	TRBJ1-5	many	TGTGCCAGCAGTGATTGGAGGAATCAGCCCCAGCATTTT	CASSDWRNQPQHF
TRBD1	TRBV5-1	TRBJ1-5	few	TGCGCCAGCAGCGAGACAGGGGATAGCAATCAGCCCCAGCATTTT	CASSETGDSNQPQHF
-	TRBV25-1	TRBJ1-1	-	TGTGCCAGCAGTCGGGACCGAGTAATCGGCACTGAAGCTTTCTTT	CASSRDRVIGTEAFF
-	TRBV29-1	TRBJ2-7	many	TGCAGCGTTGATCGTCAGGGGAACCCCTACGAGCAGTACTTC	CSVDRQGNPYEQYF
TRBD1	TRBV12-3/TRBV12-4	TRBJ2-3	many	TGTGCCAGCAGCCAGGGACAGCATCCCACAGATACGCAGTATTTT	CASSQGQHPTDTQYF
TRBD2	TRBV4-1	TRBJ2-2	few	TGCGCCAGCAGCCAAGTCAGTCTAGCGGCAAGCACCGGGGAGCTGTTTTTT	CASSQVSLAASTGELFF
-	TRBV11-2	TRBJ2-5	few	TGTGCCAGCAGCCTCAACTTATACGCGGCGGAGGGAGAGACCCAGTACTTC	CASSLNLYAAEGETQYF
TRBD1	TRBV12-3/TRBV12-4	TRBJ1-3	many	TGTGCCAGCAGACCAACAGGGGGCCTGGGAAACACCATATATTTT	CASRPTGGLGNTIYF
-	TRBV4-2	TRBJ1-2	-	TGTGCCAGCAGCCAAGAGAAAGTAAGGGGCAGCTATGGCTACACCTTC	CASSQEKVRGSYGYTF
-	TRBV27	TRBJ2-6	few	TGTGCCAGCAGTTCCCCGGACAGCCCCTCTGGGGCCAACGTCCTGACTTTC	CASSSPDSPSGANVLTF
TRBD1	TRBV28	TRBJ1-5	-	TGTGCCAGCAGTCGCCCGTACAGGGGGGATCAGCCCCAGCATTTT	CASSRPYRGDQPQHF
-	TRBV28	TRBJ1-2	-	TGTGCCAGCAGTCCCCTCGGGGTGGACTATGGCTACACCTTC	CASSPLGVDYGYTF
-	TRBV19	TRBJ2-7	few	TGTGCCAATAGTATCGGGACAACGCAAATCTACGAGCAGTACTTC	CANSIGTTQIYEQYF
TRBD1	TRBV3-1	TRBJ2-7	many	TGTGCCAGCAGCCCAGGGATAGCGACAGGGGGCTTGGAGCAGTACTTC	CASSPGIATGGLEQYF
-	TRBV15	TRBJ1-4	few	TGTGCCACCAGCAGCTTTGCAACTAATGAAAAACTGTTTTTT	CATSSFATNEKLFF